This is a list of T cell receptor beta chains from one sample in a study of blood T cell repertoires in COVID-19. Clones were sequenced by immunoSEQ multiplex PCR, and TCRdb holds only the in-frame ones, with some missing. The sample lists over 200,000 clones, approximately 88% occurring once. The material sequenced was PBMCs or T cells enriched from blood (not recorded which). All receptors derive from a young woman who had been exposed to COVID-19. The conserved cysteine and the conserved F or W are not part of the CDR3 here. A D gene is named only where the DNA matches it firmly.

>TRBV7-3|TRBD2|TRBJ2-1
ASSRGVAGEDEQF
>TRBV2|TRBD1|TRBJ2-1
ASRDRGLNEQF
>TRBV5-4|.|TRBJ2-1
ASSLADRHHEQF
>TRBV11-3|.|TRBJ2-3
ASSLEFGVSDTQY
>TRBV7-3|TRBD2|TRBJ2-1
ASSPRTSINEQF
>TRBV30|.|TRBJ1-2
ALKRGRVTYGYT
>TRBV27|TRBD1|TRBJ2-7
ASSSGQGVYEQY
>TRBV27|.|TRBJ1-1
ASSRGFEAF
>TRBV6-2/TRBV6-3|TRBD1|TRBJ1-5
ASSYSPGQGTQPQH
>TRBV27|TRBD1|TRBJ1-1
ASSLGDRGLRNTEAF
>TRBV30|.|TRBJ2-1
AWRWTAYNEQF
>TRBV28|TRBD1|TRBJ1-1
ASSLWPGQDTFLNTEAF
>TRBV10-3|.|TRBJ1-2
ATDERGSASYGYT
>TRBV11-2|.|TRBJ1-1
ASSLPFRVRTEAF
>TRBV6-5|.|TRBJ1-1
ASSYSISTSTEAF
>TRBV6-5|.|TRBJ2-3
ASLAPGTDTQY
>TRBV7-8|.|TRBJ2-7
ASSWRDIGYEQY
>TRBV6-1|TRBD1|TRBJ1-2
ASSEQGTGYGGYT
>TRBV3-1/TRBV3-2|TRBD1|TRBJ2-2
ASSQARTGVSGELF
>TRBV2|TRBD2|TRBJ2-1
ASSGTSAWEQF
>TRBV5-4|.|TRBJ1-1
ASKDRSFMNTEAF
>TRBV25-1|.|TRBJ2-5
ASSGKETQY
>TRBV4-1|TRBD2|TRBJ2-7
ASSHASGRNLYEQY
>TRBV5-1|.|TRBJ1-1
ASSSLIRGNTEAF
>TRBV4-1|.|TRBJ1-5
ASSQRFVPYSNQPQH
>TRBV28|TRBD1|TRBJ2-7
ASSLLGQGLWGEQY
>TRBV1|.|TRBJ2-1
TSSHLTSGSKNEQF
>TRBV6-5|.|TRBJ1-1
ASSYSHLGRNTEAF
>TRBV19|TRBD1|TRBJ1-2
ASSVDRAYGYT
>TRBV5-4|.|TRBJ1-2
ASSLGQLMGGYT
>TRBV29-1|.|TRBJ1-1
SVVAHQMNTEAF
>TRBV29-1|.|TRBJ2-7
SVEVGGANLGEQY
>TRBV5-1|TRBD1|TRBJ1-6
ASSSTGNSPLH
>TRBV5-1|.|TRBJ2-3
ASRLPYTDTQY
>TRBV30|.|TRBJ2-1
AWSEGRAGNEQF
>TRBV2|.|TRBJ2-7
ASRPVPDTYEQY
>TRBV30|TRBD1|TRBJ2-1
AWIPRWQGATDEQF
>TRBV15|TRBD1|TRBJ2-7
ATSRGGTGEEQY
>TRBV28|TRBD1|TRBJ1-1
ASSIDRGRGTEAF
>TRBV5-1|TRBD2|TRBJ2-7
ASSLEYTRLAGKISYEQY
>TRBV28|.|TRBJ2-7
ASSFKYISYEQY
>TRBV11-2|.|TRBJ1-1
ASSPHTEAF
>TRBV3-1/TRBV3-2|.|TRBJ1-4
ASSHGGAGEKLF
>TRBV30|.|TRBJ2-1
SGWASRYNEQF
>TRBV30|.|TRBJ1-2
AWSKIPGGYT
>TRBV5-1|.|TRBJ2-7
ASSFTQDSGYEQY
>TRBV18|TRBD2|TRBJ2-5
ASSFSTSGQETQY
>TRBV15|TRBD2|TRBJ2-1
ATSRFRTSGKSSYNEQF
>TRBV25-1|TRBD2|TRBJ2-1
ASRGTSGAFNEQF
>TRBV7-9|.|TRBJ1-1
ASTPGGGSGTEAF
>TRBV5-6|TRBD1|TRBJ2-7
ASSFGDRALPYEQY
>TRBV12-3/TRBV12-4|.|TRBJ1-6
ASTGRASSPLH
>TRBV11-2|TRBD2|TRBJ2-3
ASSFSGRATDTQY
>TRBV2|.|TRBJ1-5
ASGADTLTYSNQPQH
>TRBV3-1/TRBV3-2|.|TRBJ2-7
ASSPLAGYEQY
>TRBV12-3/TRBV12-4|.|TRBJ1-2
ASSTKYYGYT
>TRBV3-1/TRBV3-2|TRBD2|TRBJ2-2
ASSQLSGATGELF